This TCR beta chain is from a study of T-cell memory formation after mild COVID-19. This clonotype has more than one count but fewer than ten. Its specificity is unknown. General study points: For contracting clones, CD4+ ones sat mainly in CM and EM, CD8+ in EMRA. Day 15 to 85 contractors were CD4/CD8 balanced; later expanders leaned CD4+.

From 5'RACE with constant-segment primers came TCR alpha and TCR beta cDNA libraries that carried sample barcodes and UMIs. TCRdb independently ran MiXCR on the 5' RACE reads; one entry per CDR3 protein. The top ten hold roughly two fifths of the sample, which has roughly 86,000 distinct CDR3 sequences, less than 15% seen once. The clonotype originates from a man aged 18 to 29 who had mild COVID-19 (a few samples of this study predate the infection). Cell type and time point are not known. Sequenced material: PBMCs or a T cell subset sorted from them (not recorded which).

The CDR3 sequence: CASSPDRGSTEAFF. DNA for the CDR3: TGTGCCAGCAGCCCCGACAGGGGCAGCACTGAAGCTTTCTTT. The V call is TRBV12-3 or TRBV12-4, the J call TRBJ1-1, with 8 nucleotides matching TRBD1. J was trimmed by 4 bases and V by 6 bases; bases with no gene match: 7. The CDR3 runs 14 residues.